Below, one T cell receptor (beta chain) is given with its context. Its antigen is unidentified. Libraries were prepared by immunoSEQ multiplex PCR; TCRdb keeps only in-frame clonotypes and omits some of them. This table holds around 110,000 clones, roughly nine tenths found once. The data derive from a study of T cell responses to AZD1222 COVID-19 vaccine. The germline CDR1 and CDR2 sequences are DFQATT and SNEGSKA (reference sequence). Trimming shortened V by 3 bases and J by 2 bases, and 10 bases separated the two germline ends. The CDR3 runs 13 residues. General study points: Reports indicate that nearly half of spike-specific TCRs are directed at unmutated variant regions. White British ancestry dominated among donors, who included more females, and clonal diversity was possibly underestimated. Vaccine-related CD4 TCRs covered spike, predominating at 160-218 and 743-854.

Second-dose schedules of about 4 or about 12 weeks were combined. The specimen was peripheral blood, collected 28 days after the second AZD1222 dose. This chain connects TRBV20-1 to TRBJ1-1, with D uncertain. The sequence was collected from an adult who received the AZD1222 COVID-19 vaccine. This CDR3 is CSASGSPNTEAFF. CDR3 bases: TGCAGTGCTAGTGGTTCCCCTAACACTGAAGCTTTCTTT.